There are many counts of the clone carrying this TCR beta chain. Germline CDR1 MNHEY, CDR2 SVGAGI. CDR3 length equals 14 residues. The ends were cut back, 4 bases at V and 0 bases at J, with 7 bases in the middle. TCRdb ran MiXCR on the 5' RACE reads and lists one entry per CDR3 protein. Of some 54,000 distinct CDR3 sequences listed, under 20% are singletons. The chain employs TRBV6-5 and TRBJ1-5; D gene uncertain. This sequence was found in a female donor with breast cancer. Source material: naive CD4+ T cells sorted from blood. The sample's subset: naive CD4+ T cells, CD4+CD45RA+CD25-. As DNA, the CDR3 is TGTGCCAGCAGTTCTCCGTCTAGCAATCAGCCCCAGCATTTT. Its translation: CASSSPSSNQPQHF.